Listed below are T cell receptor beta chains from one sample, sequenced in a study of blood T cells in healthy people across ages. Via MiXCR, TCRdb re-called the 5' RACE reads, giving one row per CDR3 protein. The sample has over a million distinct CDR3 sequences; under 30% are singletons. These data were likewise used in another study, on T cells of mothers and their children.

The sample taken for sequencing was blood. These receptors all come from a girl aged 2 to 9 in good health. The CDR3 runs from the conserved cysteine through the conserved F or W. D genes are given only for firm matches. Size is stated for part of the rows, as once, few or many counts, or as a class when the clone is expanded.

V gene	D gene	clone size	J gene	CDR3 protein	CDR3 DNA
TRBV7-2	.	few	TRBJ1-4	CASSSDPVQGMRLSEKLFF	TGTGCCAGCAGCTCGGATCCCGTGCAGGGGATGAGGTTGTCTGAAAAACTGTTTTTT
TRBV6-2/TRBV6-3	.	.	TRBJ1-1	CASSGHSEAFF	TGTGCCAGCAGCGGACACTCTGAAGCTTTCTTT
TRBV5-1	TRBD2	.	TRBJ2-1	CASSLRREGRNEQFF	TGCGCCAGCAGCTTGAGACGGGAGGGACGCAATGAGCAGTTCTTC
TRBV5-1	.	few	TRBJ2-1	CASSPRRAEGEQFF	TGCGCCAGCAGCCCTAGGAGGGCCGAGGGTGAGCAGTTCTTC
TRBV20-1	.	.	TRBJ2-1	CSARVESDGGWNEQFF	TGCAGTGCTAGAGTCGAGTCGGATGGCGGGTGGAATGAGCAGTTCTTC
TRBV20-1	.	.	TRBJ1-4	CSARLDFLNEKLVF	TGCAGTGCTAGACTGGACTTCCTTAATGAAAAACTGGTTTTT
TRBV6-1	TRBD1	.	TRBJ1-1	CASSERTGYQMNTEAFF	TGTGCCAGCAGTGAACGGACAGGGTACCAAATGAACACTGAAGCTTTCTTT
TRBV6-6	TRBD2	.	TRBJ2-3	CASSSGMNTDTQYF	TGTGCCAGCAGTAGCGGGATGAACACAGATACGCAGTATTTT
TRBV7-2	TRBD2	.	TRBJ2-7	CASSPVWTSGNYEQYF	TGTGCCAGCAGCCCCGTATGGACTAGCGGGAACTACGAGCAGTACTTC
TRBV12-3/TRBV12-4	.	.	TRBJ2-4	CASSLLLENIQYF	TGTGCCAGCAGTTTACTATTAGAAAACATTCAGTACTTC
TRBV20-1	.	few	TRBJ2-7	CSAIELAYEQYF	TGCAGTGCTATTGAACTGGCTTACGAGCAGTACTTC
TRBV27	.	few	TRBJ1-1	CASSFGGYGAEAFF	TGTGCCAGCAGTTTCGGGGGCTATGGGGCTGAAGCTTTCTTT
TRBV29-1	.	.	TRBJ2-5	CSLGQETQYF	TGCAGCCTCGGCCAAGAGACCCAGTACTTC
TRBV7-9	.	few	TRBJ1-1	CASSSPRGGRAEAFF	TGTGCCAGCAGTTCGCCTAGGGGGGGCCGTGCTGAAGCTTTCTTT
TRBV6-1	TRBD2	.	TRBJ2-7	CASSDSGRTYEQYF	TGTGCCAGCAGTGACAGCGGGAGGACCTACGAGCAGTACTTC
TRBV7-3	.	once	TRBJ2-5	CASSLNGREQETQYF	TGTGCCAGCAGCTTAAACGGCAGGGAACAAGAGACCCAGTACTTC
TRBV29-1	.	.	TRBJ1-2	CSVEGGGFDYTF	TGCAGCGTTGAAGGAGGAGGGTTTGACTACACCTTC
TRBV20-1	TRBD2	few	TRBJ2-1	CSARSRDYNNEQFF	TGCAGTGCCAGGAGCCGGGACTACAACAATGAGCAGTTCTTC
TRBV5-1	.	few	TRBJ2-7	CASSHIEGSYEQYF	TGCGCCAGCAGCCACATCGAGGGGTCCTACGAGCAGTACTTC
TRBV7-2	.	.	TRBJ2-5	CASSSLIIIGGTQYF	TGTGCCAGCAGCTCGTTAATAATAATTGGGGGCACCCAGTACTTC
TRBV7-8	.	.	TRBJ1-4	CASSRPSQSEKLFF	TGTGCCAGCAGCCGGCCTTCCCAAAGTGAAAAACTGTTTTTT
TRBV7-3	.	.	TRBJ2-5	CASSLRSRAVGETQYF	TGTGCCAGCAGCTTACGCTCGCGGGCAGTCGGAGAGACCCAGTACTTC
TRBV28	TRBD2	.	TRBJ2-5	CASSFSLRLADQETQYF	TGTGCCAGCAGTTTCTCACTTCGACTAGCGGACCAAGAGACCCAGTACTTC
TRBV25-1	.	.	TRBJ2-5	CASSEYFEARETQYF	TGTGCCAGCAGTGAATATTTCGAGGCCCGAGAGACCCAGTACTTC
TRBV20-1	TRBD1	once	TRBJ2-3	CSARDYEGGEGDTQYF	TGCAGTGCTAGAGATTACGAAGGGGGCGAGGGAGATACGCAGTATTTT
TRBV24-1	.	.	TRBJ1-1	CATEENAEAFF	TGTGCCACCGAGGAGAATGCTGAAGCTTTCTTT
TRBV2	.	few	TRBJ2-1	CASSPRGDYNEQFF	TGTGCCAGCAGCCCTCGAGGGGACTACAATGAGCAGTTCTTC
TRBV10-3	.	.	TRBJ1-1	CAISESTTLNTEAFF	TGTGCCATCAGTGAGTCTACGACCTTGAACACTGAAGCTTTCTTT
TRBV20-1	TRBD2	.	TRBJ2-3	CSARDLAGGLDTQYF	TGCAGTGCTAGAGATCTAGCGGGAGGGCTTGATACGCAGTATTTT
TRBV14	.	few	TRBJ1-4	CASSHTKTTNEKLFF	TGTGCCAGCAGCCATACGAAAACAACTAATGAAAAACTGTTTTTT
TRBV7-9	TRBD1	.	TRBJ1-2	CASSHSQGIYGYTF	TGTGCCAGCAGCCATTCACAGGGGATCTATGGCTACACCTTC
TRBV18	TRBD2	few	TRBJ2-5	CASSALAGEQETQYF	TGTGCCAGCTCAGCACTAGCGGGAGAGCAAGAGACCCAGTACTTC
TRBV7-8	.	few	TRBJ2-5	CASSSRESGGGTQYF	TGTGCCAGCAGCTCCCGGGAGTCCGGGGGCGGGACCCAGTACTTC
TRBV19	.	.	TRBJ1-4	CASKFQATNEKLFF	TGTGCCAGTAAATTCCAGGCAACTAATGAAAAACTGTTTTTT
TRBV4-2	TRBD2	few	TRBJ2-1	CASSQESSGRNEQFF	TGTGCCAGCAGCCAAGAGTCTAGCGGCCGCAATGAGCAGTTCTTC
TRBV7-2	.	.	TRBJ1-5	CASSLEGRPGQPQHF	TGTGCCAGCAGCTTAGAGGGCAGACCCGGTCAGCCCCAGCATTTT
TRBV7-9	.	few	TRBJ1-2	CASSLGEQGYTF	TGTGCCAGCAGCTTAGGCGAACAGGGCTACACCTTC
TRBV18	.	few	TRBJ1-4	CASLLGEKLFF	TGTGCCAGTCTTCTTGGTGAAAAACTGTTTTTT
TRBV11-2	TRBD1	few	TRBJ2-7	CASSPGGTGTGDYEQYF	TGTGCCAGCAGCCCCGGGGGGACCGGGACAGGGGACTACGAGCAGTACTTC
TRBV7-2	.	few	TRBJ1-4	CASSLRRSIGEKLFF	TGTGCCAGCAGCTTGAGGCGAAGCATCGGGGAAAAACTGTTTTTT
TRBV14	.	few	TRBJ2-7	CASSSEARSYEQYF	TGTGCCAGCAGCTCTGAGGCCCGCTCCTACGAGCAGTACTTC
TRBV7-9	.	.	TRBJ2-5	CASSLRYGVETQYF	TGTGCCAGCAGCTTACGGTACGGGGTAGAGACCCAGTACTTC
TRBV4-1	.	.	TRBJ2-3	CAGSPTDSPTDTQYF	TGCGCCGGCAGCCCGACGGACAGCCCCACAGATACGCAGTATTTT
TRBV6-2/TRBV6-3	.	.	TRBJ1-1	CASSYEGAMNTEAFF	TGTGCCAGCAGTTACGAAGGAGCCATGAACACTGAAGCTTTCTTT